Sequencing of this TCR beta chain was carried out in a study of T cell repertoires in cytomegalovirus infection. For the study at large: Signatures in public TCR beta sequences pointed to both CMV infection and matching HLA type.

Worth noting for this clonotype: Its antigen is still unknown.

TCRdb reanalysed the reads using MiXCR and keeps one entry per CDR3 protein. The data hold hundreds of thousands of distinct CDR3 sequences, with approximately 33% observed a single time. The CDR3 sequence is 12 residues long. The V and J ends lost 7 bases and 5 bases respectively, with 11 bases between them. Sequencing used cultured CD8+ T cells from PBMCs, obtained from culture after CMV antigen stimulation. The clonotype was recovered from a human donor in good health (CMV status not recorded). Some clones in this sample may be carry-over from other donors' samples. The rearrangement joins TRBV12-3 or TRBV12-4 to TRBJ1-1; the D is unclear. CDR3 sequence: CASTALGTEAFF. CDR3 nucleotide sequence: TGTGCCAGCACCGCACTTGGGACTGAAGCTTTCTTT.